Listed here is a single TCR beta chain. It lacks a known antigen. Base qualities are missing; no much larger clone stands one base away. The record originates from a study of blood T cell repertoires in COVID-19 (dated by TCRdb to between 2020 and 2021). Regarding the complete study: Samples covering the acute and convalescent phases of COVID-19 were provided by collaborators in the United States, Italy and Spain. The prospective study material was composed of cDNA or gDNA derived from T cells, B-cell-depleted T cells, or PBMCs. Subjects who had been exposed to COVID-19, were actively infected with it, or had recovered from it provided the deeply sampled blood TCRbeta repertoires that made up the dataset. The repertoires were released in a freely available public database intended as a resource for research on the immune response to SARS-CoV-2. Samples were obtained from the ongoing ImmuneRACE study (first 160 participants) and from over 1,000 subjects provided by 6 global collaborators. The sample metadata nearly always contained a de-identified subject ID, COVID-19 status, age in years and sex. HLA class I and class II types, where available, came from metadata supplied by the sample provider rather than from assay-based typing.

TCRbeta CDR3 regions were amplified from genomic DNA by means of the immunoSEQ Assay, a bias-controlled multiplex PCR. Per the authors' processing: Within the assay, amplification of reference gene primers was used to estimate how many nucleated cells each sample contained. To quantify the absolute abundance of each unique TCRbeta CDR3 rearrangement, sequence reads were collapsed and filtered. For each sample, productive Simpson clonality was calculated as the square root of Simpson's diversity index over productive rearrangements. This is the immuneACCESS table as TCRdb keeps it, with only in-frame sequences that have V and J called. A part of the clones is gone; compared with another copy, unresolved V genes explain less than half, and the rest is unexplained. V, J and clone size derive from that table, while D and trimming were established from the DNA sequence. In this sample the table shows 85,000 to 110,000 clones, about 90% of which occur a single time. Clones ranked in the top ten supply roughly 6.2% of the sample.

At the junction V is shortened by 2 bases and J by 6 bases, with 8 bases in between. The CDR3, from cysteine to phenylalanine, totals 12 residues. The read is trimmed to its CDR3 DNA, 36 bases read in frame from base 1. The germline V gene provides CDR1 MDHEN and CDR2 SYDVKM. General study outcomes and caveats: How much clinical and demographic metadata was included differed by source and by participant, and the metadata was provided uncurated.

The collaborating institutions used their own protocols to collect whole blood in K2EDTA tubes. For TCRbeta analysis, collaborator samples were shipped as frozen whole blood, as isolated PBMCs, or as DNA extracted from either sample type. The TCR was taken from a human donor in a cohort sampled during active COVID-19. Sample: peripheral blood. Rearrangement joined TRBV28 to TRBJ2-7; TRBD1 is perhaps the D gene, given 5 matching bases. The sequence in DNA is TGTGCCAGCAGTTTAATTGGGGCCGAGCAGTACTTC. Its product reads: CASSLIGAEQYF. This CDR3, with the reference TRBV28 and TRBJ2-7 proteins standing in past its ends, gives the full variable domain DVKVTQSSRYLVKRTGEKVFLECVQDMDHENMFWYRQDPGLGLRLIYFSYDVKMKEKGDIPEGYSVSREKKERFSLILESASTNQTSMYLCASSLIGAEQYFGPGTRLTVT.